The TCR beta chain under discussion was sequenced for a study of vaccination and CD4 T cells after COVID-19. Overall study context: Blood was drawn a median about 75 days post second dose, range 14 to 241. Overlapping SARS-CoV-2, HCoV-NL63, HCoV-OC43 and HCoV-229E spike peptides stimulated the cells. A CEFX pool, an HIV-1 Nef pool, or else no peptide went into the control cultures.

Cultured CD4+ T-cell DNA underwent Oncomine TCR Beta short-read sequencing. CD4+ T cells were cultured, and genomic DNA was extracted from them. TCRdb independently ran MiXCR on the PCR reads; one entry per CDR3 protein. The sample gives about 15,000 distinct CDR3 sequences, roughly 52% of which show up once; about 16% is in the top ten. Treatment indicated: approximately 11-day PBMC culture with coronavirus spike peptide pools or control peptides (ViraFEST assay). This clonotype was counted a few times. As yet, its antigen is unknown. Germline values: CDR1 SGHTA, CDR2 FQGTGA. The length of the CDR3 is 12 residues. V was cut by 2 bases and J by 5 bases, with 7 bases left in between.

This TCR derives from a human donor who had recovered from COVID-19. The specimen comprised CD4+ T cells from blood, cultured in vitro, sampled before SARS-CoV-2 vaccination. The genes are TRBV7-3 and TRBJ2-7; D is possibly TRBD2 (6 bases). CDR3 in DNA: TGTGCCAGCAGCTTACGGGGGAACGAGCAGTACTTC. It encodes CASSLRGNEQYF. Looking up the rest from reference TRBV7-3 and TRBJ2-7 gives the full variable domain: GAGVSQTPSNKVTEKGKYVELRCDPISGHTALYWYRQSLGQGPEFLIYFQGTGAADDSGLPNDRFFAVRPEGSVSTLKIQRTERGDSAVYLCASSLRGNEQYFGPGTRLTVT.